The text below deals with one T cell receptor beta chain. The record originates from a study of blood T cell repertoires in COVID-19. The protocol was immunoSEQ multiplex PCR, while the TCRdb copy is restricted to in-frame clones and leaves out a portion. The sample lists around 140,000 clones; about four fifths were seen once. Sequencing used peripheral blood. The clonotype was recovered from an elderly woman with acute or convalescent COVID-19.

DNA of the CDR3: TGTGCCATCAGGGGACAAAACACTGAAGCTTTCTTT. It codes for CAIRGQNTEAFF. The genes are TRBV10-3 and TRBJ1-1; D possibly corresponds to TRBD1 (6 bases). V was shortened by 6 bases and J by 2 bases, with 7 bases between the two germline ends. Germline CDR1 ENHRY, CDR2 SYGVKD. The CDR3 runs 12 residues.